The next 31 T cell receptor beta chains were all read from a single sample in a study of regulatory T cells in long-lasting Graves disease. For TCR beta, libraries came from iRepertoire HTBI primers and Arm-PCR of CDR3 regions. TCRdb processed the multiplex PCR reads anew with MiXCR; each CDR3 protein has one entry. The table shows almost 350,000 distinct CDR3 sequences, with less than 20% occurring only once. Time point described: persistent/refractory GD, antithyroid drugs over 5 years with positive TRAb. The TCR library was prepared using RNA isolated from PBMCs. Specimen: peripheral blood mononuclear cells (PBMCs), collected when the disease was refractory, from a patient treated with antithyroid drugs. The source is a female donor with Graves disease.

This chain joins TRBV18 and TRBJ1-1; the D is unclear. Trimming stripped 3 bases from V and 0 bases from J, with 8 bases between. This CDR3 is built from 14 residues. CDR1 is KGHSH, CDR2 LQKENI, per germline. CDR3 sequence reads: CASSPGWVNTEAFF. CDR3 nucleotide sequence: TGTGCCAGCTCACCTGGTTGGGTGAACACTGAAGCTTTCTTT.

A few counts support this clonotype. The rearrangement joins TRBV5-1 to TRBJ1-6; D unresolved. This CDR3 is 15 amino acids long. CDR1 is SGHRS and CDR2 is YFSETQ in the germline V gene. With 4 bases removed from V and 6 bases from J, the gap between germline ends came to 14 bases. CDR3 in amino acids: CASSAGSDPNSPLHF. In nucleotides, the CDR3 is TGCGCCAGCAGCGCTGGGTCTGACCCTAATTCACCCCTCCACTTT.

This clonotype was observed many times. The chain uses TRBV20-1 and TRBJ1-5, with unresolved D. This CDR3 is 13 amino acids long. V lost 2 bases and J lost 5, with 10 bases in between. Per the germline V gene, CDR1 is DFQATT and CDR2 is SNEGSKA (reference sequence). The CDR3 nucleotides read TGCAGTGCTAGAAGCAGGACCGATCAGCCCCAGCATTTT. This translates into CSARSRTDQPQHF.

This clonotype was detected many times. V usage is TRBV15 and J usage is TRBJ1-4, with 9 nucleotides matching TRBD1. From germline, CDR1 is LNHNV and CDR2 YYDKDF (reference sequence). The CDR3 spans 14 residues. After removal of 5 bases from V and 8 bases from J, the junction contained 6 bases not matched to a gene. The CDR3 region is CATSGQGRGEKLFF. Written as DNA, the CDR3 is TGTGCCACCAGCGGACAGGGGCGGGGGGAAAAACTGTTTTTT.

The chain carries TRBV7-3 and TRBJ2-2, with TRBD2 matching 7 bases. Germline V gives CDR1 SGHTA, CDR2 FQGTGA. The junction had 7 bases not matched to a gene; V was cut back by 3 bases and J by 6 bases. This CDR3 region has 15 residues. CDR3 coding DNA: TGTGCCAGCAGCTTCGGACTAGTTCGTGCCGGGGAGCTGTTTTTT. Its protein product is CASSFGLVRAGELFF.

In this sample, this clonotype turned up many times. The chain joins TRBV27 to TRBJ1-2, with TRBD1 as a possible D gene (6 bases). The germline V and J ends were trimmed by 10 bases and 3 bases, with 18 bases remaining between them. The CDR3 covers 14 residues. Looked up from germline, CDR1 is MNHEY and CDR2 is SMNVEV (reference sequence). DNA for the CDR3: TGTGCCATCGCGGACAGCGTCTCCTACTATGGCTACACCTTC. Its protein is CAIADSVSYYGYTF.

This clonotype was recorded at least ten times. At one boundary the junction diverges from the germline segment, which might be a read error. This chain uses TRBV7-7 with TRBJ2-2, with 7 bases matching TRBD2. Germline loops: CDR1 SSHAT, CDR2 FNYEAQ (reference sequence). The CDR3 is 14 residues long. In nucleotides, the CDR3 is TGTGCTAGCAGCTCGGGACTATACACCGGGGAGCTGTTTTTT. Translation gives CASSSGLYTGELFF.

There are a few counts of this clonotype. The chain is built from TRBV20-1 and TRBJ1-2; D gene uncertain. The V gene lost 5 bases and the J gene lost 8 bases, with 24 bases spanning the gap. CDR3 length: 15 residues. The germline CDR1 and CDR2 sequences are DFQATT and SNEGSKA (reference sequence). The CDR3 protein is CSAPGLLWRGGGYTF. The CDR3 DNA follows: TGCAGTGCTCCTGGACTCTTGTGGAGAGGTGGGGGCTACACCTTC.

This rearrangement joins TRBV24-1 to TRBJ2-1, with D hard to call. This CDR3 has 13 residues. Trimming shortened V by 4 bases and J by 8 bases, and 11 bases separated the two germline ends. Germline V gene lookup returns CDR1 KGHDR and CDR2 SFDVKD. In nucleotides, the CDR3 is TGTGCCACCAGTGACCCCCGACGGGATGAGCAGTTCTTC. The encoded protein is CATSDPRRDEQFF.

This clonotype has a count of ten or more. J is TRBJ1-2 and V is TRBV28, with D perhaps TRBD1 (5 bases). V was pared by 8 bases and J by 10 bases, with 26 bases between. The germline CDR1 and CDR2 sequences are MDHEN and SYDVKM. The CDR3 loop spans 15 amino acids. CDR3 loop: CASRLSGRIGGTYTF. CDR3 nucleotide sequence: TGTGCCAGCCGACTCTCCGGACGGATTGGTGGGACCTACACCTTC.

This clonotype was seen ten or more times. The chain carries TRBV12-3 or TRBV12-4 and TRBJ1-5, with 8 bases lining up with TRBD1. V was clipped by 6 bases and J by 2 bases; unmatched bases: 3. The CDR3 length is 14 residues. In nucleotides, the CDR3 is TGTGCCAGCAGGGGGACAGGTGGCAATCAGCCCCAGCATTTT. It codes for CASRGTGGNQPQHF.

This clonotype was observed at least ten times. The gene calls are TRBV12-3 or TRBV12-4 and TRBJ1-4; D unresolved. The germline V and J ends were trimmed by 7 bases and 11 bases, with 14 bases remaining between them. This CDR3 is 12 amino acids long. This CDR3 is CASKNGPSKLFF. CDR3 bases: TGTGCCAGCAAAAACGGGCCGAGCAAACTGTTTTTT.

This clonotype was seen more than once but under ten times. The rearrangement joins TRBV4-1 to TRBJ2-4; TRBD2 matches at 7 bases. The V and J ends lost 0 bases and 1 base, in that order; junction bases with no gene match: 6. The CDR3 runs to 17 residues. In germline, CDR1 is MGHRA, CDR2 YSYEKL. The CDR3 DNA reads TGCGCCAGCAGCCAAGATCGGCGGGAGTTGGCCAAAAACATTCAGTACTTC. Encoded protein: CASSQDRRELAKNIQYF.

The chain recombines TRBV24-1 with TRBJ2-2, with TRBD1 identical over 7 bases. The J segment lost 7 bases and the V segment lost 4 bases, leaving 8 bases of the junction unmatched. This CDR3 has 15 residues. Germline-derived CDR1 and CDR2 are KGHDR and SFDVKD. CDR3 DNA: TGTGCCACCAGTGACCCCGACAGGGAGATCGGGGAGCTGTTTTTT. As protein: CATSDPDREIGELFF.

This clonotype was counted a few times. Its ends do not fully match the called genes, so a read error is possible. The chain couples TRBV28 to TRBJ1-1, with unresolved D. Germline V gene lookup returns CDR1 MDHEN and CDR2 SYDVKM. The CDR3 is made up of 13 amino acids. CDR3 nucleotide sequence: TGTGCCAGCAGTTTATTAGGGAGATCCATCGTCGCCTTT. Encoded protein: CASSLLGRSIVAF.

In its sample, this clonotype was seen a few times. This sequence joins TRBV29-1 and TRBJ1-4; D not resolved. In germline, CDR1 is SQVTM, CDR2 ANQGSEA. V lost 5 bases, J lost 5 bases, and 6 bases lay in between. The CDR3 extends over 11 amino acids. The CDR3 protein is CSVSLNEKLFF. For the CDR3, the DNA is TGCAGCGTTTCCCTGAATGAAAAACTGTTTTTT.

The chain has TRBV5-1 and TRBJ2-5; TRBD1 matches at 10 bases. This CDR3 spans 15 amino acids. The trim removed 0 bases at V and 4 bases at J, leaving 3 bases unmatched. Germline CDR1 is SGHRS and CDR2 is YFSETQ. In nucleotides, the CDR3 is TGCGCCAGCAGCTTGGGACAGGGGGCGGCAGAGACCCAGTACTTC. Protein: CASSLGQGAAETQYF.

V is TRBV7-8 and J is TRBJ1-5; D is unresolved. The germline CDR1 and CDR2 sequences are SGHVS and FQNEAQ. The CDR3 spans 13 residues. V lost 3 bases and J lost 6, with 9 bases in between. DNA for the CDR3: TGTGCCAGCAGCTTTAGTCCCGGTCAGCCCCAGCATTTT. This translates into CASSFSPGQPQHF.

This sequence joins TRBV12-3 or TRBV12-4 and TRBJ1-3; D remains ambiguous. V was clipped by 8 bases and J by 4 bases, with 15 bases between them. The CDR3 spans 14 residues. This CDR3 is CASCSRAGGNTIYF. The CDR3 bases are TGTGCCAGCTGTTCTAGGGCAGGAGGAAACACCATATATTTT.

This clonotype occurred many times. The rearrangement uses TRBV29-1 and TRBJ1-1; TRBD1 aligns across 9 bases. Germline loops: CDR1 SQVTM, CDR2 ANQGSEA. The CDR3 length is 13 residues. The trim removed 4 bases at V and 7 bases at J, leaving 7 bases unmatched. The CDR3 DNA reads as TGCAGCGTTGGCTGGACAGGGGAGGGTGAAGCTTTCTTT. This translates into CSVGWTGEGEAFF.

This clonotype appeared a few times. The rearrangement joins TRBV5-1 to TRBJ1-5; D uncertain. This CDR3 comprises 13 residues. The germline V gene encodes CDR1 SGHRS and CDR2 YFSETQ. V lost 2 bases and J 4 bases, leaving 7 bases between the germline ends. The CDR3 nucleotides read TGCGCCAGCAGCTTTGACCCAAATCAGCCCCAGCATTTT. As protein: CASSFDPNQPQHF.

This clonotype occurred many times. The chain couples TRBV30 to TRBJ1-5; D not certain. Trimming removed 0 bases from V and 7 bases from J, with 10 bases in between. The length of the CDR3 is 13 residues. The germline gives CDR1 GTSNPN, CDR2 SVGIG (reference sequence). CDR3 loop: CAWSVGGLQPQHF. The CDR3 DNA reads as TGTGCCTGGAGTGTTGGTGGGTTGCAGCCCCAGCATTTT.

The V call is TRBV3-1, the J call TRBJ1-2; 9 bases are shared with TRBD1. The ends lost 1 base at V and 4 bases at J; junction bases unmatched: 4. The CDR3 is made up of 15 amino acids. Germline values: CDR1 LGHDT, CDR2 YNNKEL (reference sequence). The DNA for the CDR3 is TGTGCCAGCAGCCAAGCACAGGGGGCGGGCTATGGCTACACCTTC. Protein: CASSQAQGAGYGYTF. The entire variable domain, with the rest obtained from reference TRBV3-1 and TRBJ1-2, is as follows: DTAVSQTPKYLVTQMGNDKSIKCEQNLGHDTMYWYKQDSKKFLKIMFSYNNKELIINETVPNRFSPKSPDKAHLNLHINSLELGDSAVYFCASSQAQGAGYGYTFGSGTRLTVV.

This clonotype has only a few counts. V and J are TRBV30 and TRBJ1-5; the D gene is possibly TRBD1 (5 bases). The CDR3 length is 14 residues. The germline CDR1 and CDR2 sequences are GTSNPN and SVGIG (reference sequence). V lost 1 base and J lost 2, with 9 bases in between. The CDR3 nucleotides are TGTGCCTGGAGTGGGGGGTCGGGCAATCAGCCCCAGCATTTT. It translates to CAWSGGSGNQPQHF.

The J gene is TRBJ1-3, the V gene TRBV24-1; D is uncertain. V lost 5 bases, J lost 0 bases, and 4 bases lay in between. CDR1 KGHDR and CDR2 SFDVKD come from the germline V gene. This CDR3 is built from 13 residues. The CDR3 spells CATSAFSGNTIYF. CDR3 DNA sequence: TGTGCCACCAGTGCGTTCTCTGGAAACACCATATATTTT.

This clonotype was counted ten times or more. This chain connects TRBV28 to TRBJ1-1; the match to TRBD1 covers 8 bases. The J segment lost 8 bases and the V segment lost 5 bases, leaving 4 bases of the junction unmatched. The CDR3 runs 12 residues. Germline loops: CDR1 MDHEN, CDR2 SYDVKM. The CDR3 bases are TGTGCCAGCAGTGACAGGGGAGTGGAAGCTTTCTTT. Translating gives CASSDRGVEAFF.

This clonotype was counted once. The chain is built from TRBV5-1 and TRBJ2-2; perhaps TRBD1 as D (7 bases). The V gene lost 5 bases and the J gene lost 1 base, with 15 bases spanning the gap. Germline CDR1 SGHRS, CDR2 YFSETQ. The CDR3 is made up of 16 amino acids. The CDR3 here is CASRGRTGQNTGELFF. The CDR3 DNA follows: TGCGCCAGCAGGGGGAGGACAGGACAGAACACCGGGGAGCTGTTTTTT.

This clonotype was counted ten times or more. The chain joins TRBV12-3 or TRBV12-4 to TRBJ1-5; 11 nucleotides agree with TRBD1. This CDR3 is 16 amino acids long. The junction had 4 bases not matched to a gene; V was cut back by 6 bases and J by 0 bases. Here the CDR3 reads CASSRDRGYSNQPQHF. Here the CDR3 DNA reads TGTGCCAGCAGCAGGGACAGGGGGTATAGCAATCAGCCCCAGCATTTT.

This chain's CDR3 is CASSPGQGAVGELFF. CDR3 nucleotides: TGTGCCAGCTCACCGGGACAGGGGGCCGTCGGGGAGCTGTTTTTT. The chain has TRBV18 and TRBJ2-2, with 12 bases that match TRBD1. The CDR3 covers 15 residues. With 3 bases clipped from V and 7 bases from J, the junction kept 3 bases outside the gene matches. Germline CDR1 and CDR2: KGHSH and LQKENI.

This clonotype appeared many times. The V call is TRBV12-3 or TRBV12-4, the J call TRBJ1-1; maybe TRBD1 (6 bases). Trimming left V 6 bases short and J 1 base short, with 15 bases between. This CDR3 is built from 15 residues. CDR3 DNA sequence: TGTGCCAGCAGCTACACCGGGACATCGAACACTGAAGCTTTCTTT. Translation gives CASSYTGTSNTEAFF.

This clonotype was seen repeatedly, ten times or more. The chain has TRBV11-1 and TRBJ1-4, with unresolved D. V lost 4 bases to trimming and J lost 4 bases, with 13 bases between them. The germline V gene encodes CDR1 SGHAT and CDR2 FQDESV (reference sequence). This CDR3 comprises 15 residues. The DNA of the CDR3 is TGTGCCAGCAGCTCCGTCCGGGATGATAATGAAAAACTGTTTTTT. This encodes CASSSVRDDNEKLFF.